A single sample is the source of the 22 T cell receptor beta chains below, sequenced in a study of control samples from healthy donors and cancer patients (dated by TCRdb to about 2020). Library construction relied on the immunoSEQ multiplex PCR assay. As stored in TCRdb, this immuneACCESS dataset retains in-frame rearrangements with V and J assigned. A fraction of the clones does not appear; measured against another copy, unresolved V genes explain less than half of the discrepancy, and the remainder lacks a known reason. This sample gives over 100,000 clones in total; 88% of them show up just once. The top ten constitute less than 3.5% of the sample. Sequencing input: blood. The receptor source for this set is a man aged 40-50 years in good health.

This chain connects TRBV12-3 or TRBV12-4 to TRBJ1-6; 7 bases are a match to TRBD1. CDR3 length: 13 amino acids. The V segment lost 5 bases and the J segment 6 bases; nucleotides outside the gene matches: 1. CDR3 bases: TGTGCCAGCAGTCAGGGGGTTAATTCACCCCTCCACTTT. Protein product: CASSQGVNSPLHF.

V is TRBV4-1 and J is TRBJ1-1; 11 bases are a match to TRBD1. CDR3 length equals 15 residues. V shed 4 bases, J shed 1 base, and the junction held 2 bases outside the gene matches. Looked up from germline, CDR1 is MGHRA and CDR2 is YSYEKL. Here the CDR3 DNA reads TGCGCCAGCAGCCGCGGACAGGGGGCGAACACTGAAGCTTTCTTT. Its translation is CASSRGQGANTEAFF.

The chain joins TRBV6-6 to TRBJ1-1; a possible D gene is TRBD1 (6 bases). Trimming shortened V by 7 bases and J by 2 bases, and 11 bases separated the two germline ends. The CDR3 totals 13 residues. Germline CDR1 and CDR2: MNHNY and SVGAGI (reference sequence). CDR3 bases: TGTGCCAGCATCCCAGGGGCTAACACTGAAGCTTTCTTT. It codes for CASIPGANTEAFF.

CDR3 residues: CASSLGGSSYEQYF. The CDR3 coding sequence is TGCGCCAGCAGCTTGGGGGGGAGCTCCTACGAGCAGTACTTC. V usage is TRBV5-1 and J usage is TRBJ2-7; D is possibly TRBD1 or TRBD2 (5 bases each). The CDR3 contains 14 residues. Germline V gene lookup returns CDR1 SGHRS and CDR2 YFSETQ. The V end was cut by 0 bases, the J end by 0 bases, with 7 bases between.

V gene TRBV7-9 combines with J gene TRBJ2-5, with TRBD2 matching 15 bases. CDR3 length: 17 residues. Trimming removed 3 bases from V and 3 bases from J; junction bases left unmatched: 5. Germline assignment: CDR1 SEHNR and CDR2 FQNEAQ (reference sequence). CDR3 sequence: CASSFGTSGGLKETQYF. CDR3 nucleotides: TGTGCCAGCAGCTTTGGGACTAGCGGGGGGCTAAAAGAGACCCAGTACTTC.

The CDR3 loop reads CASSLGGNYGYTF. CDR3 sequence (DNA): TGTGCCAGCAGTCTGGGGGGTAACTATGGCTACACCTTC. This chain connects TRBV6-2 or TRBV6-3 to TRBJ1-2; TRBD1 is a possible D gene (5 bases). Trimming shortened V by 5 bases and J by 1 base, and 8 bases separated the two germline ends. The CDR3 sequence is 13 residues long. Germline CDR1 and CDR2: MNHEY and SVGEGT.

CDR3 amino acids: CASSFISYEQYF. As DNA, the CDR3 is TGTGCCAGCAGCTTCATCAGCTACGAGCAGTACTTC. The gene calls are TRBV7-9 and TRBJ2-7; no definite D call. Per germline, CDR1 SEHNR and CDR2 FQNEAQ (reference sequence). The CDR3 extends over 12 amino acids. Deletions cut 3 bases from V and 3 bases from J, with 6 bases between. Combining the CDR3 with reference TRBV7-9 and TRBJ2-7 gives the whole variable domain DTGVSQNPRHKITKRGQNVTFRCDPISEHNRLYWYRQTLGQGPEFLTYFQNEAQLEKSRLLSDRFSAERPKGSFSTLEIQRTEQGDSAMYLCASSFISYEQYFGPGTRLTVT.

This sequence joins TRBV4-2 and TRBJ2-1; 12 nucleotides agree with TRBD2. J was trimmed by 8 bases and V by 0 bases; bases with no gene match: 8. Germline loops: CDR1 LGHNA, CDR2 YNFKEQ. The CDR3 consists of 17 residues. The CDR3 reads CASSQDPSGGAFDEQFF. The CDR3, as DNA: TGTGCCAGCAGCCAAGATCCTAGCGGGGGGGCATTCGATGAGCAGTTCTTC.

This clone was found once. The chain employs TRBV6-5 and TRBJ2-4, with D possibly matching TRBD1 (5 bases). Germline loops: CDR1 MNHEY, CDR2 SVGAGI. This CDR3 comprises 15 residues. V was clipped by 6 bases and J by 2 bases, with 14 bases between them. CDR3 region: CASRGEGVSKNIQYF. In DNA form, the CDR3 reads TGTGCCAGCAGAGGGGAAGGGGTTTCCAAAAACATTCAGTACTTC.

This chain uses TRBV4-1 with TRBJ2-7; D might be TRBD2 (6 bases). Germline CDR1 MGHRA, CDR2 YSYEKL. The germline V and J ends were trimmed by 1 base and 7 bases, with 17 bases remaining between them. This CDR3 spans 15 amino acids. CDR3: CASSQVVGTGVEQYF. Written as DNA, the CDR3 is TGCGCCAGCAGCCAAGTAGTCGGGACTGGCGTTGAGCAGTACTTC.

J is TRBJ2-6 and V is TRBV3-1 (or the pseudogene TRBV3-2); perhaps D is TRBD1 or TRBD2 (6 bases each). V lost 1 base to trimming and J lost 2 bases, with 15 bases between them. Germline V gene sequence: CDR1 LGHDT, CDR2 YNNKEL (reference sequence). The CDR3 is made up of 18 amino acids. CDR3 sequence: CASSQASLRGAGANVLTF. The CDR3 nucleotides are TGTGCCAGCAGCCAAGCTTCCCTAAGGGGGGCTGGGGCCAACGTCCTGACTTTC.

This clone occurred once. The rearrangement links TRBV19 to TRBJ2-2; 9 bases match TRBD2. The CDR3 covers 13 residues. V lost 8 bases to trimming and J lost 5 bases; unmatched junction nucleotides: 3. Germline CDR1 and CDR2: LNHDA and SQIVND (reference sequence). The CDR3 loop reads CASWTSDTGELFF. For the CDR3, the DNA is TGTGCCAGTTGGACTAGCGATACCGGGGAGCTGTTTTTT.

V is TRBV29-1 and J is TRBJ1-1; perhaps TRBD1 as D (5 bases). V was clipped by 7 bases and J by 4 bases, with 19 bases between them. The CDR3 spans 14 residues. Germline CDR1 SQVTM, CDR2 ANQGSEA. The CDR3 DNA sequence: TGCAGCGCCGACGGGGGTGTTGGGTCCACTGAAGCTTTCTTT. Translating it yields CSADGGVGSTEAFF.

In this sample, this clone turned up once. The V call is TRBV6-6, the J call TRBJ1-1, with D possibly matching TRBD1 (6 bases). The germline V gene encodes CDR1 MNHNY and CDR2 SVGAGI (reference sequence). Deletions cut 4 bases from V and 3 bases from J, with 15 bases between. This CDR3 is built from 15 residues. The CDR3 DNA follows: TGTGCCAGCAGTTCACAGGGAGGCCGGGACACTGAAGCTTTCTTT. Its translation is CASSSQGGRDTEAFF.

The rearrangement joins TRBV9 to TRBJ1-2; possible D gene TRBD1, 5 bases. Trimming shortened V by 3 bases and J by 4 bases, and 19 bases separated the two germline ends. CDR3 length equals 16 residues. Per the germline V gene, CDR1 is SGDLS and CDR2 is YYNGEE. Written as DNA, the CDR3 is TGTGCCAGCAGCGGCACTCGGGACTACTGGGGCTATGGCTACACCTTC. Encoded protein: CASSGTRDYWGYGYTF.

The chain joins TRBV28 to TRBJ1-6; D is perhaps TRBD1 (5 bases). CDR1 is MDHEN, CDR2 SYDVKM, per germline. The CDR3 sequence is 16 residues long. Trimming removed 3 bases at V and 10 bases at J, with 19 bases between. This chain's CDR3 is CASSFTGLPRFSPLHF. The DNA for the CDR3 is TGTGCCAGCAGTTTTACAGGCCTACCTCGTTTCTCACCCCTCCACTTT. Based on the CDR3 plus reference TRBV28 and TRBJ1-6, the full variable domain is DVKVTQSSRYLVKRTGEKVFLECVQDMDHENMFWYRQDPGLGLRLIYFSYDVKMKEKGDIPEGYSVSREKKERFSLILESASTNQTSMYLCASSFTGLPRFSPLHFGNGTRLTVT.

This rearrangement joins TRBV18 to TRBJ2-7; possibly TRBD1 for D (6 bases). Trimming removed 3 bases from V and 3 bases from J, with 15 bases in between. Germline V gene lookup returns CDR1 KGHSH and CDR2 LQKENI. The CDR3 spans 15 residues. The CDR3 sequence is CASSPPTGTSYEQYF. CDR3 DNA: TGTGCCAGCTCACCCCCGACAGGTACAAGCTACGAGCAGTACTTC.

The rearrangement joins TRBV7-2 to TRBJ2-1; possible D gene TRBD2, 5 bases. The CDR3 covers 12 residues. Trimming took 5 bases from V and 10 from J, leaving 12 bases between them. The germline V gene encodes CDR1 SGHTA and CDR2 FQGNSA. The CDR3 sequence is CASSQFEREQFF. The CDR3 DNA sequence: TGTGCCAGCAGCCAATTTGAGCGGGAGCAGTTCTTC.

V is TRBV19 and J is TRBJ1-2; D perhaps matches TRBD1 (6 bases). V lost 2 bases and J 5 bases, leaving 21 bases between the germline ends. CDR3 length equals 17 residues. Germline V gene lookup returns CDR1 LNHDA and CDR2 SQIVND (reference sequence). The CDR3 DNA follows: TGTGCCAGTAGTATATATGCCGCTTTACAGGGAAAGTATGGCTACACCTTC. It translates to CASSIYAALQGKYGYTF.

The rearrangement uses TRBV2 and TRBJ2-2; 10 nucleotides line up with TRBD1. V shed 4 bases and J 6 bases; nucleotides not matched to a gene: 5. This CDR3 spans 15 amino acids. Per germline, CDR1 SNHLY and CDR2 FYNNEI. The CDR3 spells CASSGQGARAGELFF. The CDR3 nucleotides read TGTGCCAGCAGTGGACAGGGGGCCAGAGCCGGGGAGCTGTTTTTT. Complete variable domain (other parts from reference TRBV2 and TRBJ2-2): EPEVTQTPSHQVTQMGQEVILRCVPISNHLYFYWYRQILGQKVEFLVSFYNNEISEKSEIFDDQFSVERPDGSNFTLKIRSTKLEDSAMYFCASSGQGARAGELFFGEGSRLTVL.

The chain joins TRBV6-6 to TRBJ1-2; a possible D gene is TRBD1 (6 bases). Germline assignment: CDR1 MNHNY and CDR2 SVGAGI (reference sequence). The CDR3 loop spans 14 amino acids. V was shortened by 5 bases and J by 1 base, with 11 bases between the two germline ends. The CDR3 region is CASSPYRVNYGYTF. The CDR3 DNA sequence: TGTGCCAGCAGTCCCTACAGGGTTAACTATGGCTACACCTTC.

J is TRBJ1-2 and V is TRBV13; D uncertain. The CDR3 length is 13 residues. Germline lookup yields CDR1 PRHDT and CDR2 FYEKMQ (reference sequence). The ends were cut back, 5 bases at V and 3 bases at J, with 10 bases in the middle. The chain's CDR3 is CASSLGHYYGYTF. For the CDR3, the DNA is TGTGCCAGCAGCCTGGGTCATTACTATGGCTACACCTTC. Supplemented by reference TRBV13 and TRBJ1-2, the full variable domain reads AAGVIQSPRHLIKEKRETATLKCYPIPRHDTVYWYQQGPGQDPQFLISFYEKMQSDKGSIPDRFSAQQFSDYHSELNMSSLELGDSALYFCASSLGHYYGYTFGSGTRLTVV.